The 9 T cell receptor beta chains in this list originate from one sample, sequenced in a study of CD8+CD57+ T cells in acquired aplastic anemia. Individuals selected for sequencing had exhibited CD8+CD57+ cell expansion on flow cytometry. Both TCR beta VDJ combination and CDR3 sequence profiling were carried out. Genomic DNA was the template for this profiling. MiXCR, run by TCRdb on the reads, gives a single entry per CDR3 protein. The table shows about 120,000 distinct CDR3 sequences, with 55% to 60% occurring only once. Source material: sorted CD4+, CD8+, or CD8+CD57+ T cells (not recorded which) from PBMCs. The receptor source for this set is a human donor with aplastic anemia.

The CDR3 is CASNPGGTYNEQFF. The CDR3 DNA is TGTGCCAGCAACCCAGGGGGCACCTACAATGAGCAGTTCTTC. The rearrangement uses TRBV25-1 and TRBJ2-1; 8 nucleotides line up with TRBD1. Germline V gives CDR1 MGHDK, CDR2 SYGVNS. The V gene end was trimmed by 7 bases and the J gene end by 2 bases; junction bases not matched to a gene: 4. The CDR3 has 14 amino acids.

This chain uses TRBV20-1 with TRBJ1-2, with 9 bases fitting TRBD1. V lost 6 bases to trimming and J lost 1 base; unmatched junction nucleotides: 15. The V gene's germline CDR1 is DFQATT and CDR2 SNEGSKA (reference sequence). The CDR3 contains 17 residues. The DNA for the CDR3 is TGCAGTGCCAGCAGTCAGGGACAGGGATTCGGTAACTATGGCTACACCTTC. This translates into CSASSQGQGFGNYGYTF.

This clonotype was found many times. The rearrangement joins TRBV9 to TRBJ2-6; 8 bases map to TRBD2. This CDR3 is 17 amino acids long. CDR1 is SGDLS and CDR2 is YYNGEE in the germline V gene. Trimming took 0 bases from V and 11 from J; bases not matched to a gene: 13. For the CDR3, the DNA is TGTGCCAGCAGCGTAGGGAGTCGGGGGGGCAATCCCCACGTCCTGACTTTC. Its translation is CASSVGSRGGNPHVLTF.

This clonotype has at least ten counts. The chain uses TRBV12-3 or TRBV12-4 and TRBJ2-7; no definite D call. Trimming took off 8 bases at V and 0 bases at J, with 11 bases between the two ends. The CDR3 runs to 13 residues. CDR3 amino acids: CASCFGSSYEQYF. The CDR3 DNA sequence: TGTGCCAGCTGCTTCGGCTCCTCCTACGAGCAGTACTTC.

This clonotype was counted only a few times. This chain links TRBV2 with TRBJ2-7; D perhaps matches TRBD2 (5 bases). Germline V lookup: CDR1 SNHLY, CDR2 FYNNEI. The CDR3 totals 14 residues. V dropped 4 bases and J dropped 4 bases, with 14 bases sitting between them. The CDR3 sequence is CASSVQRSGYEQYF. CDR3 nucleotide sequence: TGTGCCAGCAGTGTCCAGCGTTCGGGGTACGAGCAGTACTTC.

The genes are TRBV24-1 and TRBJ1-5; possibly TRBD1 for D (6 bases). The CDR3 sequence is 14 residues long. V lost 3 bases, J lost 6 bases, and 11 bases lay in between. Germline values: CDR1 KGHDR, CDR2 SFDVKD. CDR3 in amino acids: CATSDPTGIQPQHF. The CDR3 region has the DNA TGTGCCACCAGTGATCCCACAGGGATTCAGCCCCAGCATTTT.

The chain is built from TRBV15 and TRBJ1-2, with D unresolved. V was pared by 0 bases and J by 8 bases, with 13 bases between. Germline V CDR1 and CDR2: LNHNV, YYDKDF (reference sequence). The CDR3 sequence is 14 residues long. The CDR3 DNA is TGTGCCACCAGCAGAGAGGGAGGCAGCTTAGGCTACACCTTC. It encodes CATSREGGSLGYTF.

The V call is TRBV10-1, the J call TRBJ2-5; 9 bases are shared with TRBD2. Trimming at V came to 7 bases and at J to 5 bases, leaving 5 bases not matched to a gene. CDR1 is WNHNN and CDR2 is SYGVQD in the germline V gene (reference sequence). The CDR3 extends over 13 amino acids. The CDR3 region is CASTGGGVETQYF. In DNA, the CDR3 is TGCGCCAGCACTGGCGGGGGGGTTGAGACCCAGTACTTC.

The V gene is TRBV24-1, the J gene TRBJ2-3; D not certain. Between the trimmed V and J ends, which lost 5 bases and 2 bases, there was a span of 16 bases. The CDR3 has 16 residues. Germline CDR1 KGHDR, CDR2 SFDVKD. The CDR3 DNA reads TGTGCCACCAGTGCCGCGTACCTCCGAGACACAGATACGCAGTATTTT. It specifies CATSAAYLRDTDTQYF.